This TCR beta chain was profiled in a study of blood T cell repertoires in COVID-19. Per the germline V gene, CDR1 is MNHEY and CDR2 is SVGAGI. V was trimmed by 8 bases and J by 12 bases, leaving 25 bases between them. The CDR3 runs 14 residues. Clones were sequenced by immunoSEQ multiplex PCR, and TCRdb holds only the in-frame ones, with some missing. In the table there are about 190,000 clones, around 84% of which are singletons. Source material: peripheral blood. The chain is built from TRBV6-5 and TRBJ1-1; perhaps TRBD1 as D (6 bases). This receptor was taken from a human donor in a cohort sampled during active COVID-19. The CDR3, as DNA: TGTGCCAGCTCAACCTCGGCAGGGGCTGGGCCATCTTTCTTT. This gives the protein CASSTSAGAGPSFF.